A single sample is the source of the 22 T cell receptor beta chains below, sequenced in a study of CD8 T cells in cerebrospinal fluid in Alzheimer's disease. Using the 10x single-cell sequencing reads, TCRdb records one entry per CDR3 protein without DNA. This repertoire comprises around 1,200 distinct CDR3 sequences; its ten largest clones make up 8.5% to 9%. The sample comprised cerebrospinal fluid. These receptors all stem from a human donor in good health.

This clonotype is called medium-sized based on its frequency. V and J are TRBV20-1 and TRBJ1-2. The germline CDR1 and CDR2 sequences are DFQATT and SNEGSKA (reference sequence). The CDR3 has 13 amino acids. CDR3 protein: CSATGGASYGYTF.

Considering frequency, this clonotype is large. The chain combines TRBV20-1 with TRBJ1-2; without DNA, the TCRdb call of TRBD1 cannot be checked. CDR1 is DFQATT, CDR2 SNEGSKA, per germline (reference sequence). CDR3 length equals 15 residues. CDR3 sequence: CSARKGTGVSYGYTF.

V gene TRBV10-3 combines with J gene TRBJ2-5; TCRdb picks TRBD2, but there is no DNA to check that call. The CDR3 sequence is 16 residues long. Germline values: CDR1 ENHRY, CDR2 SYGVKD. CDR3 protein: CAISSRTSGRYETQYF.

By frequency, this clonotype is medium-sized. The gene calls are TRBV19 and TRBJ1-5; TCRdb designates TRBD1, a call that cannot be tested without DNA. This CDR3 has 18 residues. Germline CDR1 reads LNHDA; CDR2 reads SQIVND (reference sequence). CDR3: CASSKARGQGASNQPQHF.

The rearrangement joins TRBV28 to TRBJ2-7; TCRdb picks TRBD2, but there is no DNA to check that call. The CDR3 contains 13 residues. Germline CDR1 and CDR2: MDHEN and SYDVKM. The CDR3 reads CASKRREGPEQYF.

J is TRBJ1-3 and V is TRBV28; TCRdb lists TRBD1, though no DNA is available to test this call. The V gene's germline CDR1 is MDHEN and CDR2 SYDVKM. The CDR3 runs 16 residues. CDR3 sequence: CASSSPWGASGNTIYF.

This clonotype ranks as medium-sized in terms of frequency. The V gene is TRBV28, the J gene TRBJ1-2; the D call from TCRdb, TRBD1, cannot be confirmed without DNA. The CDR3 extends over 13 amino acids. Looked up from germline, CDR1 is MDHEN and CDR2 is SYDVKM. CDR3 amino acids: CTVWDGASRGYTF.

This clonotype registers medium-sized by frequency. The V and J genes are TRBV5-1 and TRBJ2-1; TCRdb's D gene call, TRBD2, goes unchecked for lack of DNA. Germline CDR1 reads SGHRS; CDR2 reads YFSETQ. The CDR3 has 19 residues. CDR3 residues: CASSLAASGSLTPYNEQFF. Using reference TRBV5-1 and TRBJ2-1 for the parts outside the CDR3, the full variable domain is KAGVTQTPRYLIKTRGQQVTLSCSPISGHRSVSWYQQTPGQGLQFLFEYFSETQRNKGNFPGRFSGRQFSNSRSEMNVSTLELGDSALYLCASSLAASGSLTPYNEQFFGPGTRLTVL.

J is TRBJ2-5 and V is TRBV19; TCRdb selects TRBD1, and the lack of DNA leaves this call unchecked. The CDR3 extends over 16 amino acids. Per germline, CDR1 LNHDA and CDR2 SQIVND (reference sequence). CDR3 loop: CASSLPGTGSVVTQYF.

Its frequency marks this clonotype as large. The chain is built from TRBV5-1 and TRBJ2-2; TCRdb outputs TRBD1, but without DNA this stays unchecked. Germline assignment: CDR1 SGHRS and CDR2 YFSETQ. The CDR3 length is 16 residues. This CDR3 reads CASSPRTGLNTGELFF.

This chain uses TRBV18 with TRBJ2-3; no DNA is available, so the TRBD1 call from TCRdb remains unchecked. Looked up from germline, CDR1 is KGHSH and CDR2 is LQKENI. CDR3 length: 18 amino acids. The chain's CDR3 is CASSPPNRGGGAGGTQYF.

Measured by frequency, this clonotype is medium-sized. The genes are TRBV7-9 and TRBJ1-4; TCRdb proposes TRBD1, but this gene call is untestable without DNA. Germline V lookup: CDR1 SEHNR, CDR2 FQNEAQ (reference sequence). The CDR3 spans 15 residues. CDR3: CASSFPGAVFEKLFF.

This clonotype is labeled large (0.1 to 1%) based on frequency. V gene TRBV20-1 combines with J gene TRBJ2-2; checking the TCRdb D call of TRBD1 is not possible without DNA. The CDR3 sequence is 14 residues long. Germline V CDR1 and CDR2: DFQATT, SNEGSKA (reference sequence). CDR3: CSARKQGNTGELFF.

In terms of frequency, this clonotype is medium-sized. The chain combines TRBV7-9 with TRBJ1-1. Per the germline V gene, CDR1 is SEHNR and CDR2 is FQNEAQ (reference sequence). The CDR3 loop spans 12 amino acids. The CDR3 reads CASRRQNTEAFF. Using reference TRBV7-9 and TRBJ1-1 for the parts outside the CDR3, the full variable domain is DTGVSQNPRHKITKRGQNVTFRCDPISEHNRLYWYRQTLGQGPEFLTYFQNEAQLEKSRLLSDRFSAERPKGSFSTLEIQRTEQGDSAMYLCASRRQNTEAFFGQGTRLTVV.

Considering frequency, this clonotype is large. The V call is TRBV11-2, the J call TRBJ2-2; TCRdb indicates TRBD2, and absent DNA this call remains unverified. This CDR3 spans 17 amino acids. Per the germline V gene, CDR1 is SGHAT and CDR2 is FQNNGV. The CDR3 region is CASSHRGSGRMTGELFF.

By frequency, this clonotype registers medium-sized. The rearrangement joins TRBV5-1 to TRBJ1-2. Germline V gives CDR1 SGHRS, CDR2 YFSETQ. The CDR3 covers 15 residues. The CDR3: CASSSTSGRSYGYTF.

Measured by frequency, this clonotype is large (0.1 to 1%). V usage is TRBV20-1 and J usage is TRBJ2-7; TCRdb designates TRBD2, a call that cannot be tested without DNA. The CDR3 consists of 14 residues. The germline gives CDR1 DFQATT, CDR2 SNEGSKA (reference sequence). The CDR3 here is CSANGVAGAYEQYF.

This clonotype is identified as medium-sized from frequency. The rearrangement uses TRBV7-9 and TRBJ1-4. Per the germline V gene, CDR1 is SEHNR and CDR2 is FQNEAQ (reference sequence). The CDR3 sequence is 12 residues long. CDR3 sequence reads: CASSVTNEKLFF.

The chain couples TRBV1 to TRBJ2-3; TCRdb's assignment of TRBD2 cannot be checked, as there is no DNA. TRBV1 is recorded as a pseudogene. CDR3 length: 19 amino acids. CDR3 protein: CTSSLKGLAPEDADDTQYF.

By frequency, this clonotype is large (0.1 to 1%). The chain is built from TRBV20-1 and TRBJ2-7; TCRdb returns TRBD1, unconfirmable since there is no DNA. Germline V CDR1 and CDR2: DFQATT, SNEGSKA (reference sequence). This CDR3 region has 15 residues. CDR3 in amino acids: CSAVTVDRPSYEQYF.

This clonotype is medium-sized (0.01 to 0.1%) by frequency. The chain employs TRBV6-2 or TRBV6-3 and TRBJ1-1. Germline loops: CDR1 MNHEY, CDR2 SVGEGT. The CDR3 consists of 16 residues. The CDR3 loop is CASSYLADRMNTEAFF.

This clonotype counts as large (0.1 to 1%) by frequency. The chain employs TRBV4-2 and TRBJ2-5; TCRdb's D gene call, TRBD2, goes unchecked for lack of DNA. This CDR3 is built from 17 residues. From germline, CDR1 is LGHNA and CDR2 YNFKEQ. CDR3 residues: CASSQELITSGRETQYF.